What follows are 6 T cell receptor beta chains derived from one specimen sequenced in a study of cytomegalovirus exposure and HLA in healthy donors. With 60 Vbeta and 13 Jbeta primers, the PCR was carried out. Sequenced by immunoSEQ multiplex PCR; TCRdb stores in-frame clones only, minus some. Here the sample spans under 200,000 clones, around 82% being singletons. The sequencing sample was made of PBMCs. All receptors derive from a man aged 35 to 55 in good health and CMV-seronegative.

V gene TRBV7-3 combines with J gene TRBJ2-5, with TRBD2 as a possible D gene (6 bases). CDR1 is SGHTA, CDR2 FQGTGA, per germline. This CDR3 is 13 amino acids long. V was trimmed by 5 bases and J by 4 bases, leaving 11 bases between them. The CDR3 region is CASSPGGLETQYF. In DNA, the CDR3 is TGTGCCAGCAGCCCCGGGGGTCTAGAGACCCAGTACTTC.

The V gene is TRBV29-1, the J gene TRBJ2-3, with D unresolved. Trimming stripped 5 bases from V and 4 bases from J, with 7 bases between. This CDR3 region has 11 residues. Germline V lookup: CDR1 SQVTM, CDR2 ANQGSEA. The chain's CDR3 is CSVLSADTQYF. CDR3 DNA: TGCAGCGTTTTAAGCGCAGATACGCAGTATTTT.

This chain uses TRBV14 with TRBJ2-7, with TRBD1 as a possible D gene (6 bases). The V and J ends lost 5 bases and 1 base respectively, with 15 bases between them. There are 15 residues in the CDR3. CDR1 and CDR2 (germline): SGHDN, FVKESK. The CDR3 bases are TGTGCCAGCAGCTGGGACACCTCAGTATCCTACGAGCAGTACTTC. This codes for CASSWDTSVSYEQYF.

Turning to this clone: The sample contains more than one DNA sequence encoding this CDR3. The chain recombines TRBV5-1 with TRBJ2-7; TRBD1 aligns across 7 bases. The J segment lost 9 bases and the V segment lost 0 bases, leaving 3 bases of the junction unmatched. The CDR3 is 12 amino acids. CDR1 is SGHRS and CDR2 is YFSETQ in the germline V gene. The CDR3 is CASSLDRGGQYF. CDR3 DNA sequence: TGCGCCAGCAGCTTGGACAGGGGTGGGCAGTACTTC.

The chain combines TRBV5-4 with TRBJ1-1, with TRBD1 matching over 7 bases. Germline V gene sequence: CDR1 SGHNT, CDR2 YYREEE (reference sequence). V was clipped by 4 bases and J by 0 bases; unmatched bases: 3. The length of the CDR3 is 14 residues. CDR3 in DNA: TGTGCCAGCAGCGCGACAGGGATGAACACTGAAGCTTTCTTT. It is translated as CASSATGMNTEAFF.

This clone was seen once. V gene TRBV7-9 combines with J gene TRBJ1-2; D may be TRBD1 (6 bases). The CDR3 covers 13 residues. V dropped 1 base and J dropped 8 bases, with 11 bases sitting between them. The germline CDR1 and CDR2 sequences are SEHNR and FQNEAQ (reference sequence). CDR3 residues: CASSLVDRYGYTF. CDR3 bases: TGTGCCAGCAGCTTAGTCGACAGGTACGGCTACACCTTC.